This entry concerns a single T cell receptor (beta chain). Its specificity is unknown. Time point described: blood at routine non-recurrence follow-up after resection. Unsorted tumor, nontumor lung tissue or cryopreserved PBMC supplied the whole RNA. V gave up 7 bases and J gave up 7 bases; unmatched junction bases: 7. Germline-derived CDR1 and CDR2 are SNHLY and FYNNEI. The CDR3 length is 15 residues. This entry is derived from a study of spatial heterogeneity in lung cancer. General observations from the study: At resection, ubiquitous expanded tumor TCRs appeared in blood more than at follow-up.

TCRdb reprocessed the 5' RACE reads with MiXCR, giving one entry per CDR3 protein. In the table there are 20,000 to 30,000 distinct CDR3 sequences, approximately 5.4% of which are singletons. The J gene is TRBJ2-7, the V gene TRBV2, with 16 bases lining up with TRBD2. The specimen was PBMCs, collected at follow-up. The receptor's source is a male donor with early-stage non-small cell lung cancer. The CDR3 DNA sequence: TGTGCCAGCACCGGGACTAGCGGGAGGGCGGGAGAGCAGTACGTC. This encodes CASTGTSGRAGEQYV.